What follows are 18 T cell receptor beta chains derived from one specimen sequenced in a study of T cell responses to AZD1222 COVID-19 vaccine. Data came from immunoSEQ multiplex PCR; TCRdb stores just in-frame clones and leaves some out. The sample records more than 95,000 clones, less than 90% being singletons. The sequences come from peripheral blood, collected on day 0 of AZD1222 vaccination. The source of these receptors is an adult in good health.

DNA of the CDR3: TGTGCCTGGCTCAGGAAAGGCTACACCTTC. It translates to CAWLRKGYTF. The V gene is TRBV30, the J gene TRBJ1-2; no clear D gene. CDR1 is GTSNPN, CDR2 SVGIG, per germline (reference sequence). CDR3 size: 10 residues. With 5 bases removed from V and 8 bases from J, the gap between germline ends came to 9 bases.

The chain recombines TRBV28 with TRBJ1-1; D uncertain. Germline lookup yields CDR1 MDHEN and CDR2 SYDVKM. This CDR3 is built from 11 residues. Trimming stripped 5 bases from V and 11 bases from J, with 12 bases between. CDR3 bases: TGTGCCAGCAGTAGAAGCGGGATGGCTTTCTTT. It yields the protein CASSRSGMAFF.

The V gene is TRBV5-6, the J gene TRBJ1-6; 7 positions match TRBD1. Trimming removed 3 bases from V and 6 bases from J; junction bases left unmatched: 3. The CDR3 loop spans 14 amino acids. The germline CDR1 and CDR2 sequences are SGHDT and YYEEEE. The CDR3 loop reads CASSSGQPNSPLHF. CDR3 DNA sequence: TGTGCCAGCAGCTCGGGACAGCCTAATTCACCCCTCCACTTT.

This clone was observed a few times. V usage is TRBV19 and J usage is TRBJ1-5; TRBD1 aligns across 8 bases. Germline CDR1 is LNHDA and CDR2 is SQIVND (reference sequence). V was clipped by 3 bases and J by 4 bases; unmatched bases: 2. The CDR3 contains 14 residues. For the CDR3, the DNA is TGTGCCAGTAGTATTAGGACAGGGAATCAGCCCCAGCATTTT. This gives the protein CASSIRTGNQPQHF.

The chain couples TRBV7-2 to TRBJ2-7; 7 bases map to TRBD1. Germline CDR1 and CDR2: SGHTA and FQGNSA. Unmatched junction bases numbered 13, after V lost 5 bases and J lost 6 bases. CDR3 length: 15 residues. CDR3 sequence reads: CASSRQGQGVGEQYF. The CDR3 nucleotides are TGTGCCAGCAGCCGGCAGGGGCAGGGGGTTGGCGAGCAGTACTTC.

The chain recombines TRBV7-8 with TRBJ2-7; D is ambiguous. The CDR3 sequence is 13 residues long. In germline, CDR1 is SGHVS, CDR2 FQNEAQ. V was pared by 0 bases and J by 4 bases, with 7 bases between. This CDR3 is CASSLAPDYEQYF. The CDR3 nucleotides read TGTGCCAGCAGCTTAGCCCCGGATTACGAGCAGTACTTC.

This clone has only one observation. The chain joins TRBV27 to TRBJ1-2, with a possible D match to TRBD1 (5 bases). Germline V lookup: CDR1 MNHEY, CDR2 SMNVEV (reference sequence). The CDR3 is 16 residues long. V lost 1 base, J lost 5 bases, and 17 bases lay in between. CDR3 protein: CASSLLAGRGAYGYTF. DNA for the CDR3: TGTGCCAGCAGTTTATTGGCAGGAAGAGGGGCTTATGGCTACACCTTC.

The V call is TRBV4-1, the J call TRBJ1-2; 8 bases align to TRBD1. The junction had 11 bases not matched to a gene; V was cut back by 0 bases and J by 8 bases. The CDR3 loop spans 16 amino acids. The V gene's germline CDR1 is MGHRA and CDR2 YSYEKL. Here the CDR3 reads CASSQDRVAGGRGYTF. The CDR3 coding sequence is TGCGCCAGCAGCCAAGATCGCGTCGCAGGGGGCCGGGGCTACACCTTC.

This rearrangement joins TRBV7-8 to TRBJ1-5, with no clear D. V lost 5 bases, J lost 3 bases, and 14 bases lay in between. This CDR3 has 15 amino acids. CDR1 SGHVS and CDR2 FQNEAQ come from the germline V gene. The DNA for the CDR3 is TGTGCCAGCAGCCCCCGTGTAGTTTTCAATCAGCCCCAGCATTTT. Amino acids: CASSPRVVFNQPQHF.

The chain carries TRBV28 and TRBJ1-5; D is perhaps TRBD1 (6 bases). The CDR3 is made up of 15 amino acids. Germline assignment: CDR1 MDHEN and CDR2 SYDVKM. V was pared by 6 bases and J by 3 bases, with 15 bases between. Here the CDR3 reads CASRDWTDFNQPQHF. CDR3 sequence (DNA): TGTGCCAGCAGGGACTGGACAGATTTCAATCAGCCCCAGCATTTT.

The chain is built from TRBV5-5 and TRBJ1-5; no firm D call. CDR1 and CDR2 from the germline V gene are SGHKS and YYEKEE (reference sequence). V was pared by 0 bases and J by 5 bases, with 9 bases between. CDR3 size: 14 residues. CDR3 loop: CASSLGGPHQPQHF. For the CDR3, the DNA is TGTGCCAGCAGCTTGGGTGGGCCGCATCAGCCCCAGCATTTT.

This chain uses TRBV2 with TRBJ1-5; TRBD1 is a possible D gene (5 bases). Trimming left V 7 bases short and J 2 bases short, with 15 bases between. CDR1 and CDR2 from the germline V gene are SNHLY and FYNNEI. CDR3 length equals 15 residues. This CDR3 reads CASKGTIGGNQPQHF. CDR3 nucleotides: TGTGCCAGCAAGGGGACCATTGGCGGCAATCAGCCCCAGCATTTT.

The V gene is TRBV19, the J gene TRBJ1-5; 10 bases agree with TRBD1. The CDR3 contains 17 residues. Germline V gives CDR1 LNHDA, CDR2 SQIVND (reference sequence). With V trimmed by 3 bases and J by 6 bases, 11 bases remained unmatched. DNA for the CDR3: TGTGCCAGTAGTATCTTGGAGGGGACAGGGGCTGGTCAGCCCCAGCATTTT. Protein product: CASSILEGTGAGQPQHF.

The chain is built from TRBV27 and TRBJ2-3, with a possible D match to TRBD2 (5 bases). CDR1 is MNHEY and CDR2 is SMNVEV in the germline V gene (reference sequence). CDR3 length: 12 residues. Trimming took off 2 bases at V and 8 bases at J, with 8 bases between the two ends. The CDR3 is CASSLPLGTQYF. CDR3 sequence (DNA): TGTGCCAGCAGTTTACCACTAGGTACGCAGTATTTT.

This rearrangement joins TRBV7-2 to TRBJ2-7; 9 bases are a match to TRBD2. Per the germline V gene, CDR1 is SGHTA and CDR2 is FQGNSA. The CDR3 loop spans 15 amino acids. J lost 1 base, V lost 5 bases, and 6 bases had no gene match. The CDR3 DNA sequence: TGTGCCAGCAGCCTTTTGGGACTAGCATCCTACGAGCAGTACTTC. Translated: CASSLLGLASYEQYF.

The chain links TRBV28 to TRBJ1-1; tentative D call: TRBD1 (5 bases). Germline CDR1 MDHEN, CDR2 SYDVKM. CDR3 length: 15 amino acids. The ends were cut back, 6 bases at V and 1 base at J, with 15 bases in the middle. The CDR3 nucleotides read TGTGCCAGCAGACTTCCGGGACGTAAGAACACTGAAGCTTTCTTT. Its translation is CASRLPGRKNTEAFF.

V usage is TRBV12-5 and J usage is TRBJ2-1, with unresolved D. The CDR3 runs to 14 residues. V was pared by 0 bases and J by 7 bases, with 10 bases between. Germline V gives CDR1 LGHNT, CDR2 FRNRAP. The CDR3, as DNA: TGTGCTAGTGGTTTGGTACAAGGTGGAAATGAGCAGTTCTTC. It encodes CASGLVQGGNEQFF.

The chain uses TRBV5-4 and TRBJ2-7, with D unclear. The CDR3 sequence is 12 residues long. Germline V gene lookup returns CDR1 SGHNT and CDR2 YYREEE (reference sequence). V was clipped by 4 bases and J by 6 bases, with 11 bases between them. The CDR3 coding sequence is TGTGCCAGCAGCGTGGGGATTGGCGAGCAGTACTTC. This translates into CASSVGIGEQYF.